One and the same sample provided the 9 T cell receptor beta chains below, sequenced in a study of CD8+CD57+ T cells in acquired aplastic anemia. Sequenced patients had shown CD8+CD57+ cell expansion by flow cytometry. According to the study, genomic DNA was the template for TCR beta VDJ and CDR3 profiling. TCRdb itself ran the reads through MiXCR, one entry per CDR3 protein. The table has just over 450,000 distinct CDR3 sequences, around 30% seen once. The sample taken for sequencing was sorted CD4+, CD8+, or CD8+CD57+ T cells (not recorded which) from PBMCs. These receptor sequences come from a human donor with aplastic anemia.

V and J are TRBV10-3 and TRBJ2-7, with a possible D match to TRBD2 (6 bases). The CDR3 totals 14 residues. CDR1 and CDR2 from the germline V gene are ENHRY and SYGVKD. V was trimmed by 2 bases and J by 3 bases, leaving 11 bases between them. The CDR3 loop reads CAISEDDGGYEQYF. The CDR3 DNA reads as TGTGCCATCAGTGAGGACGACGGGGGCTACGAGCAGTACTTC.

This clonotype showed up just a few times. This CDR3 is CASSLNTPIQGAGEQYF. CDR3 in DNA: TGTGCCAGCAGCTTAAACACGCCTATACAGGGGGCGGGCGAGCAGTACTTC. This chain links TRBV11-1 with TRBJ2-7, with 9 bases lining up with TRBD1. CDR1 SGHAT and CDR2 FQDESV come from the germline V gene (reference sequence). The CDR3 has 17 amino acids. V trimming: 2 bases; J trimming: 6 bases; junction bases outside the gene matches: 14. Complete variable domain (other parts from reference TRBV11-1 and TRBJ2-7): EAEVAQSPRYKITEKSQAVAFWCDPISGHATLYWYRQILGQGPELLVQFQDESVVDDSQLPKDRFSAERLKGVDSTLKIQPAELGDSAMYLCASSLNTPIQGAGEQYFGPGTRLTVT.

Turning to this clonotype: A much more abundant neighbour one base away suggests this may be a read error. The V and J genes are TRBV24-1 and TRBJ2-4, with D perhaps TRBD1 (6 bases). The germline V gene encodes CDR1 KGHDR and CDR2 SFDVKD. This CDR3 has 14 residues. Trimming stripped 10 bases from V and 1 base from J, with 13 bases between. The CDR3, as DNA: TGTGCCACACGGCAGGGGTCGGCCAAAAACATTCAGTACTTC. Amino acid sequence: CATRQGSAKNIQYF.

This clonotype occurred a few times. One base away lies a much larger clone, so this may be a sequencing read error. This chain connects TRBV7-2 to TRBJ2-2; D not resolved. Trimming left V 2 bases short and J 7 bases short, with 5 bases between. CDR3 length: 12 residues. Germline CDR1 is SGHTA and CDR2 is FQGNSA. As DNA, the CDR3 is TGTGCCAGCAGCTTATGGGGCGGGGAGCTGTTTTTT. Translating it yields CASSLWGGELFF. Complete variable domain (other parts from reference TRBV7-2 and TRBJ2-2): GAGVSQSPSNKVTEKGKDVELRCDPISGHTALYWYRQSLGQGLEFLIYFQGNSAPDKSGLPSDRFSAERTGGSVSTLTIQRTQQEDSAVYLCASSLWGGELFFGEGSRLTVL.

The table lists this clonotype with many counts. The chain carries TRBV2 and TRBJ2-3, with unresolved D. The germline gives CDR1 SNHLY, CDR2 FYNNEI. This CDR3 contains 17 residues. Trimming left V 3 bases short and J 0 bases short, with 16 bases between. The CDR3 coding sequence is TGTGCCAGCAGTGACCCGAGGCTGGATCTTAGCACAGATACGCAGTATTTT. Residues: CASSDPRLDLSTDTQYF.

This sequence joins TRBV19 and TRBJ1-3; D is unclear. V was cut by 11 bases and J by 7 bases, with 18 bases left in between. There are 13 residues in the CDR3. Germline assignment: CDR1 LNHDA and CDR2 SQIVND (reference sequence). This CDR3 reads CAWSLGVMNTIYF. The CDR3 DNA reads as TGTGCCTGGAGTTTGGGTGTTATGAACACCATATATTTT. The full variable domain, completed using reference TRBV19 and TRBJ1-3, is DGGITQSPKYLFRKEGQNVTLSCEQNLNHDAMYWYRQDPGQGLRLIYYSQIVNDFQKGDIAEGYSVSREKKESFPLTVTSAQKNPTAFYLCAWSLGVMNTIYFGEGSWLTVV.

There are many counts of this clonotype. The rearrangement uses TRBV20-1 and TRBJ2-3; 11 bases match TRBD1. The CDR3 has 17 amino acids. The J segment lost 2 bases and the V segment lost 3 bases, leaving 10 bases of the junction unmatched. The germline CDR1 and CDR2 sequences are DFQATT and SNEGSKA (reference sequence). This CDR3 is CSASPTLGQGDTDTQYF. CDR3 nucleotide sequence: TGCAGTGCTAGTCCTACACTGGGACAGGGGGACACAGATACGCAGTATTTT.

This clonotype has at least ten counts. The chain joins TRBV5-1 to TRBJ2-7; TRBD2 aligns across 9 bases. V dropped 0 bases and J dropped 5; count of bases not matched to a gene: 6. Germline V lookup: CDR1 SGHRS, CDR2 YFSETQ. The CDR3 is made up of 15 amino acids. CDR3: CASSLVAGAWDEQYF. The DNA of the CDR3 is TGCGCCAGCAGCTTGGTAGCGGGGGCGTGGGACGAGCAGTACTTC.

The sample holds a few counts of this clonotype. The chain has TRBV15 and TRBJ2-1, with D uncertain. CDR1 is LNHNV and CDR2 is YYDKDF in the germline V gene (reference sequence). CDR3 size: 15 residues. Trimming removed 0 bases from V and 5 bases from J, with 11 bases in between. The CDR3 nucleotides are TGTGCCACCAGCAGAGAGAAGGGCTACAACAATGAGCAGTTCTTC. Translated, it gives CATSREKGYNNEQFF.